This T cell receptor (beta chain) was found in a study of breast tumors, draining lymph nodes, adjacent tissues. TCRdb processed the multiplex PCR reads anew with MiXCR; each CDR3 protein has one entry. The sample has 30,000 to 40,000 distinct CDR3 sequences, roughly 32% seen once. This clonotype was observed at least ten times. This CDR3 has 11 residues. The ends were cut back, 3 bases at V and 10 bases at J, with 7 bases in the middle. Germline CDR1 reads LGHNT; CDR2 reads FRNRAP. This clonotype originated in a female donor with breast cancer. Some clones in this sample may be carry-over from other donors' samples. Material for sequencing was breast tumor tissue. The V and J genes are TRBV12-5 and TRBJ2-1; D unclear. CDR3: CASGFFKEQFF. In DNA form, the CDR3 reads TGTGCTAGTGGTTTTTTTAAAGAGCAGTTCTTC.